Given below is one T cell receptor (beta chain) in context. Its antigen remains unidentified. This sample is part of a study of cytomegalovirus exposure and HLA in healthy donors. Study information: In terms of ancestry, the Caucasian-associated cluster contained roughly 81% of the roughly 400 genotyped donors. Study-wide findings and caveats: Researchers reportedly found TCR beta sequences accurately predicted most subjects' HLA-A and HLA-B alleles.

Germline CDR1 SGHRS, CDR2 YFSETQ. Losses at the gene ends were 3 bases for V and 4 bases for J; bases not matched to a gene: 4. CDR3 size: 14 residues. It was with 60 Vbeta and 13 Jbeta primers that the PCR ran. The table came from immunoSEQ multiplex PCR; TCRdb's copy has only in-frame clones and leaves some out. The sample includes approximately 160,000 clones, 82% seen only once; the top ten take approximately 1.4%. Although they were nominally healthy when sampled, donors likely had unrecorded immune exposures. V and J are TRBV5-1 and TRBJ2-3; 8 bases agree with TRBD1. The receptor's source is a girl under 18 in good health and CMV-seropositive. Sequences were obtained from PBMCs. CDR3 DNA sequence: TGCGCCAGCAGCTCCGGACAGGGAGCAGATACGCAGTATTTT. Amino acids: CASSSGQGADTQYF.